This T cell receptor beta chain was identified in a study of a mutant IDH1 vaccine in newly diagnosed glioma (dated by TCRdb to the early 2020s). Regarding the study in general: In the chemotherapy-containing groups, vaccination started alongside temozolomide cycles, whereas in patients who had radiotherapy alone it started 4-6 weeks after radiotherapy. Of the roughly 30 treated patients, roughly 60% were male and approximately 38% were female, and a mean age of 40.4 years was recorded. Prior to enrollment, patients had been given standard therapy consisting of radiotherapy alone, temozolomide alone, or radiochemotherapy with temozolomide, with the combination given to most patients. Visit V12 was the week-35 safety follow-up and visit V13 was the week-47 end of study. Peripheral blood samples were drawn at six visits, namely V03 (baseline), V05, V07, V10, V12 and V13. Longitudinal TCRB deep sequencing was done for about two dozen treated patients, wherever samples were available for exploratory analyses. Overall study outcomes, separate from this receptor: The authors stated that sample limitations prevented analyses of patient blood samples from being reproduced. Immune responses induced by the vaccine were seen in around 94% of patients across multiple MHC alleles. Selection of PBMC samples for TCRB deep sequencing was based on availability. Pseudoprogression seemed to be unrelated to changes in the top peripheral T cell clonotypes found by TCRB sequencing.

V ends up 3 bases short and J 1 base short, with an unmatched junction base count of 17. From the cysteine up to the phenylalanine, the CDR3 has a length of 20 residues. This entry keeps only the CDR3 DNA: 60 bases, framed from base 1. CDR1 SNHLY and CDR2 FYNNEI are derived from the germline V gene. As concerns this clone: Its cognate antigen has yet to be identified. There are no base qualities to consult, and no much larger clone falls within one base.

Libraries were made using the immunoSEQ multiplex PCR assay. The hsTCRB Kit was used according to the manufacturer's protocol to amplify rearranged TCR beta chain sequences. TCRB libraries were sequenced on an Illumina MiSeq. The authors' analysis ran thus. The proprietary platform of the kit vendor was used for demultiplexing, trimming and gene mapping. TCRdb limited this immuneACCESS table to in-frame rearrangements with V and J called. A share of clones is missing; checked studies link under half to unresolved V genes, and the rest is unexplained. The DNA gave D and trimming, while V, J and clone size come from that table. Here the sample has approximately 50,000 clones; around 80% occur a single time. Clones ranked in the top ten supply more than 10% of the sample. The sample's time point label is to be understood as: week 35, safety follow-up. Every vaccine dose consisted of 300 ug of a 20-mer mutant IDH1 peptide in Montanide, administered subcutaneously together with topical imiquimod. Across visits V03 through V10, patients got a total of eight vaccinations, given in weeks 1, 3, 5, 7, 11, 15, 19 and 23. Donors had newly diagnosed WHO grade 3 or 4 IDH1-mutant astrocytomas with loss of nuclear ATRX. The samples were drawn from NOA16, a multicentre, single-arm, open-label phase I trial in Germany that tested a mutant IDH1 peptide vaccine in humans for the first time. Genomic DNA for TCRB sequencing was extracted from EDTA blood using the DNeasy Blood and Tissue Kit.

The receptor was isolated from a man aged 35 to 55 with glioma. The sample was PBMCs, taken from a glioma patient whose treatment included an IDH1 peptide vaccine. The chain is made from TRBV2 and TRBJ1-2, with 10 middle bases fitting TRBD1. The DNA sequence is TGTGCCAGCAGTGATTTGACAGGGGGCCTCGATACGAAGCTTAACTATGGCTACACCTTC. Its coded protein is CASSDLTGGLDTKLNYGYTF.